Sequencing of this T cell receptor beta chain was carried out in a study of T cell responses to AZD1222 COVID-19 vaccine. Across the whole study: Doses given second, at about 4 or about 12 weeks, were pooled. Study observations and caveats: Among vaccine-associated CD4 TCRs, coverage spanned spike, with dominance at 160-218 and 743-854.

V was pared by 5 bases and J by 3 bases, with 5 bases of the junction left unmatched. Germline V gene lookup returns CDR1 SGHAT and CDR2 FQNNGV. The CDR3 has 15 amino acids. Sequencing was performed with immunoSEQ multiplex PCR; in TCRdb, only in-frame clones are kept and a portion is missing. The sample lists 120,000 or so clones, around 89% seen once, with 2.5% to 4% in the top ten. Concerning this clone itself: Its antigen is not identified.

The chain employs TRBV11-2 and TRBJ1-5; TRBD1 matches 9 bases. The TCR was taken from an adult in good health. The material sequenced was peripheral blood, taken on day 0 of AZD1222 vaccination. The CDR3 sequence is CASSQDRGANQPQHF. Written as DNA, the CDR3 is TGTGCCAGCAGCCAGGACAGGGGCGCCAATCAGCCCCAGCATTTT.